Each of the 9 T cell receptor beta chains below was sequenced from the same sample in a study of T-cell reconstitution after alpha-beta-depleted transplantation in children. Using unique molecular identifiers, the investigators prepared the TCRbeta library. TCRdb redid the calling of the PCR reads with MiXCR, one entry per CDR3 protein. The data hold some 81,000 distinct CDR3 sequences, with roughly 15% observed a single time. This material consisted of PBMCs, mostly from graft donor cells, taken 180 days after TCRalphabeta/CD19-depleted stem cell transplant. These TCRs come from a male patient between 2 and 15 years old who had a stem cell transplant for acute lymphoblastic leukemia, so the T cells may come from the graft donor.

This clonotype has a handful of counts. The chain combines TRBV13 with TRBJ2-3; D unclear. The CDR3 length is 14 residues. Between the trimmed V and J ends, which lost 1 base and 4 bases, there was a span of 9 bases. Looked up from germline, CDR1 is PRHDT and CDR2 is FYEKMQ (reference sequence). The CDR3 here is CASSLVWAADTQYF. The CDR3 coding sequence is TGTGCCAGCAGCTTAGTCTGGGCAGCAGATACGCAGTATTTT.

This clonotype was seen a few times. V and J are TRBV10-3 and TRBJ2-2; D is unresolved. There are 14 residues in the CDR3. Trimming stripped 6 bases from V and 5 bases from J, with 13 bases between. Germline V gene lookup returns CDR1 ENHRY and CDR2 SYGVKD. The CDR3 DNA reads TGTGCCATCAGCCCTTCAGTAGGAACCGGGGAGCTGTTTTTT. Translation gives CAISPSVGTGELFF.

This clonotype has at least ten counts. The genes are TRBV7-8 and TRBJ1-2; D is undetermined. V gave up 1 base and J gave up 2 bases, with 14 bases separating them. The germline V gene encodes CDR1 SGHVS and CDR2 FQNEAQ. The CDR3 covers 16 residues. The CDR3: CASSLVSAGLNYGYTF. The CDR3 bases are TGTGCCAGCAGCTTAGTTTCGGCCGGCTTAAACTATGGCTACACCTTC.

The rearrangement uses TRBV11-2 and TRBJ1-4, with 9 bases aligning to TRBD1. Germline values: CDR1 SGHAT, CDR2 FQNNGV. The CDR3 is made up of 19 amino acids. J lost 5 bases, V lost 5 bases, and 18 bases had no gene match. The CDR3 sequence: CASSPLNRDRAPGNEKLFF. In DNA form, the CDR3 reads TGTGCCAGCAGCCCCCTCAACCGGGACAGGGCTCCCGGAAATGAAAAACTGTTTTTT.

Only a few counts were recorded for this clonotype. The rearrangement uses TRBV7-2 and TRBJ2-7, with 15 bases fitting TRBD2. V was clipped by 3 bases and J by 10 bases; unmatched bases: 10. Germline CDR1 SGHTA, CDR2 FQGNSA. This CDR3 contains 16 residues. The CDR3 here is CASSFSPGLAGGDQYF. CDR3 DNA: TGTGCCAGCAGCTTTTCTCCGGGACTAGCGGGAGGCGATCAGTACTTC.

This clonotype was seen just once. J is TRBJ1-5 and V is TRBV3-1; D remains ambiguous. The CDR3 has 13 amino acids. V shed 2 bases and J shed 10 bases, with 12 bases lying between them. Germline CDR1 LGHDT, CDR2 YNNKEL (reference sequence). The CDR3 DNA sequence: TGTGCCAGCAGCCAAAGAGGGCTTCACCCCCAGCATTTT. As protein: CASSQRGLHPQHF.

The chain has TRBV10-3 and TRBJ1-5; D is uncertain. Germline V lookup: CDR1 ENHRY, CDR2 SYGVKD. V was cut by 6 bases and J by 3 bases, with 9 bases left in between. There are 13 residues in the CDR3. The CDR3 DNA follows: TGTGCCATCAGCCTTGACTTCAATCAGCCCCAGCATTTT. This sequence encodes CAISLDFNQPQHF.

The table lists this clonotype with a few counts. The chain recombines TRBV12-3 or TRBV12-4 with TRBJ2-6; D is possibly TRBD1 (6 bases). Trimming cost V 2 bases and J 0 bases, with 11 bases left between them. The length of the CDR3 is 17 residues. The DNA of the CDR3 is TGTGCCAGCAGTTTAAAACAGGGAAGCTCTGGGGCCAACGTCCTGACTTTC. This encodes CASSLKQGSSGANVLTF.

In this sample, this clonotype turned up once. Since a much larger clone is just one base distant, this may be a read error. The V call is TRBV5-1, the J call TRBJ1-1; D is perhaps TRBD1 (5 bases). Per germline, CDR1 SGHRS and CDR2 YFSETQ. The CDR3 is made up of 13 amino acids. This chain's CDR3 is CASSPAGGTEASF. CDR3 coding DNA: TGCGCCAGCAGCCCGGCCGGGGGGACTGAAGCTTCCTTT.